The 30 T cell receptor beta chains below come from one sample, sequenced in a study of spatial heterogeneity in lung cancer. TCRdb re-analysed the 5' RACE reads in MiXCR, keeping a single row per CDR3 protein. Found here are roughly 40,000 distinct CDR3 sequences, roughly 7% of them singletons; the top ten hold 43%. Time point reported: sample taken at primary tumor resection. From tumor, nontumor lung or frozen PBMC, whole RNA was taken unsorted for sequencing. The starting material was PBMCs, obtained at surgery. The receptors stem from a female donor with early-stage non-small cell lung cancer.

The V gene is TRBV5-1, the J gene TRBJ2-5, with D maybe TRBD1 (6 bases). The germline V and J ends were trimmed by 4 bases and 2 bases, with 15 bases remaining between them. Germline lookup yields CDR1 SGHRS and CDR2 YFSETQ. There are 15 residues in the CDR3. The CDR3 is CASSDTTGLQETQYF. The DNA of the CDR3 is TGCGCCAGCAGCGACACGACAGGACTTCAAGAGACCCAGTACTTC.

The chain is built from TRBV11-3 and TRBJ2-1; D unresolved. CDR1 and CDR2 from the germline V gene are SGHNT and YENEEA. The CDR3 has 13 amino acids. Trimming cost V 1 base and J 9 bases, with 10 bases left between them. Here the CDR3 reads CASSLVRSSEQFF. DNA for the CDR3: TGTGCCAGCAGCTTAGTGAGGTCCAGTGAGCAGTTCTTC.

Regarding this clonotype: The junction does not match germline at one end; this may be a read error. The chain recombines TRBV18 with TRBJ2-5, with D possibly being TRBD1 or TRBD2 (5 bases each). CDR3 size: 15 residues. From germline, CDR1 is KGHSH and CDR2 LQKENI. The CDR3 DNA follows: TGTGCCAGCGCACCGGGACGCCTTGGGTTGGAGACCCAGTACTTC. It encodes CASAPGRLGLETQYF.

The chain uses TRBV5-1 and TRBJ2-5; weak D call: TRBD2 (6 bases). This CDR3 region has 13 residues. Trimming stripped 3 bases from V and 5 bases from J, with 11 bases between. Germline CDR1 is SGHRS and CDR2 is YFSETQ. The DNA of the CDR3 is TGCGCCAGCAGCTGGCTCGGGGGTGAGACCCAGTACTTC. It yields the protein CASSWLGGETQYF.

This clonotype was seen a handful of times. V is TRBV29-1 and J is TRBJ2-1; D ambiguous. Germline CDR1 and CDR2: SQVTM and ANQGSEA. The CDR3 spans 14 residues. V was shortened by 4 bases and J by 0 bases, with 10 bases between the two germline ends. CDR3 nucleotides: TGCAGCGTTGCCCTAGTAAGCTCCTACAATGAGCAGTTCTTC. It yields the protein CSVALVSSYNEQFF.

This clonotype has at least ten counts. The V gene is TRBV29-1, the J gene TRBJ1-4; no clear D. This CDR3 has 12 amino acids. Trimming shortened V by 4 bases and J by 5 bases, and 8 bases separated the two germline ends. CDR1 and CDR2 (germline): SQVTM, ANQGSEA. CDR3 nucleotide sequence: TGCAGCGTTGTTGAAGGAAATGAAAAACTGTTTTTT. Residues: CSVVEGNEKLFF. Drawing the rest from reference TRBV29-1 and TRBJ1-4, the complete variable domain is SAVISQKPSRDICQRGTSLTIQCQVDSQVTMMFWYRQQPGQSLTLIATANQGSEATYESGFVIDKFPISRPNLTFSTLTVSNMSPEDSSIYLCSVVEGNEKLFFGSGTQLSVL.

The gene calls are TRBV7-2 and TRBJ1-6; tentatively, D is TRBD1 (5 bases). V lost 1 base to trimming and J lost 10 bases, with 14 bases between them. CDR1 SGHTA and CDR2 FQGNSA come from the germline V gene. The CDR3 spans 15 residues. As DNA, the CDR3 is TGTGCCAGCAGCTTAGAGCAGGGAGGAAGATCACCCCTCCACTTT. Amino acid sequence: CASSLEQGGRSPLHF.

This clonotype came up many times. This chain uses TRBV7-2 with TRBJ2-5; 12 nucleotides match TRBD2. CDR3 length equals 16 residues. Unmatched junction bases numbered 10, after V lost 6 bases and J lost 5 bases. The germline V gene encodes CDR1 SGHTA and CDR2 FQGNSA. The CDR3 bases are TGTGCCAGCAGAACGACTAGCGGGGGCCGGGGGGAGACCCAGTACTTC. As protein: CASRTTSGGRGETQYF.

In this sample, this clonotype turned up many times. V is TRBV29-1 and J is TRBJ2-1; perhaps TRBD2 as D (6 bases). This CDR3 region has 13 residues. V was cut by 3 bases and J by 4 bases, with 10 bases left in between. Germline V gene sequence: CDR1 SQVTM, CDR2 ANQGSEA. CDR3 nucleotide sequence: TGCAGCGTTGACCGGGGGTCTTACAATGAGCAGTTCTTC. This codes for CSVDRGSYNEQFF.

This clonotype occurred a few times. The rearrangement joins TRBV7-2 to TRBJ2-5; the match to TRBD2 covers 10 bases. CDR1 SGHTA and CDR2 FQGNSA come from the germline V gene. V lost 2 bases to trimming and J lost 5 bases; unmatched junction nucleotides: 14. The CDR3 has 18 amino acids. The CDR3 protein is CASSLTWSGGAVRETQYF. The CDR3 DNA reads TGTGCCAGCAGCTTAACTTGGAGCGGGGGGGCCGTTCGGGAGACCCAGTACTTC.

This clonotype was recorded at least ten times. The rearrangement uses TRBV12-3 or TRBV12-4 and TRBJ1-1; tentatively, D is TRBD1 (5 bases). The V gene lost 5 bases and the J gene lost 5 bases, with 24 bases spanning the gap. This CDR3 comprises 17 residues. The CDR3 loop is CASSPLPGTAERTEAFF. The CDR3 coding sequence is TGTGCCAGCAGTCCTCTCCCGGGGACCGCCGAGAGAACTGAAGCTTTCTTT.

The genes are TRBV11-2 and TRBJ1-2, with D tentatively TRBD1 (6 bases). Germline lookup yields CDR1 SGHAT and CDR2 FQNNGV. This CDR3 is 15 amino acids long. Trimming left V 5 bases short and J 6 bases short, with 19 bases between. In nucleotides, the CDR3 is TGTGCCAGCAGCCTACGGGACACCCCGGGAGATGGCTACACCTTC. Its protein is CASSLRDTPGDGYTF.

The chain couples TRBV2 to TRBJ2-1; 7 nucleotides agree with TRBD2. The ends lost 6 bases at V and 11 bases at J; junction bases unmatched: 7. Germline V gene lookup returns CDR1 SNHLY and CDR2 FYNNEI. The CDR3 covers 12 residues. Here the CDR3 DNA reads TGTGCCAGCAGGGCGACTAGCTTTCAGCAGTTCTTC. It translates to CASRATSFQQFF.

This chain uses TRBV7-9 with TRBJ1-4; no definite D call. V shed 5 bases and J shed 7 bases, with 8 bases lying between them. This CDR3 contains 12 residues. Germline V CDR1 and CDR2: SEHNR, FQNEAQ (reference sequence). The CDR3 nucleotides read TGTGCCAGCAGCGACCCGGGTGAAAAACTGTTTTTT. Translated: CASSDPGEKLFF.

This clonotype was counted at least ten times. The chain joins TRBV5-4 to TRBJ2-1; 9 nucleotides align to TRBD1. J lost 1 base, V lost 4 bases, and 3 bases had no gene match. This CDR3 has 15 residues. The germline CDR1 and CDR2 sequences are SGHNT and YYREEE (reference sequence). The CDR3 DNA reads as TGTGCCAGCAGCAAGGACAGGGGTTCCTACAATGAGCAGTTCTTC. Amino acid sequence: CASSKDRGSYNEQFF.

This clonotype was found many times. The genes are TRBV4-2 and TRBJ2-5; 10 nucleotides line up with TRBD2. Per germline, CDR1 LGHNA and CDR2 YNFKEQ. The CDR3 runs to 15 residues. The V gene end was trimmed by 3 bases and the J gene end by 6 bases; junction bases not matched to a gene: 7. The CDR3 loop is CASSHPPSGGKTQYF. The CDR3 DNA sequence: TGTGCCAGCAGCCACCCCCCTAGCGGGGGAAAGACCCAGTACTTC.

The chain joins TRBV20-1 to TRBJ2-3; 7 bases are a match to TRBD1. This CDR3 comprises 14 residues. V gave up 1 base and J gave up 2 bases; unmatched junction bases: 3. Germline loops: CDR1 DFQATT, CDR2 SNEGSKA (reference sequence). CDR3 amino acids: CSARGGQTTDTQYF. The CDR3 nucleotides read TGCAGTGCTAGAGGGGGACAGACCACAGATACGCAGTATTTT.

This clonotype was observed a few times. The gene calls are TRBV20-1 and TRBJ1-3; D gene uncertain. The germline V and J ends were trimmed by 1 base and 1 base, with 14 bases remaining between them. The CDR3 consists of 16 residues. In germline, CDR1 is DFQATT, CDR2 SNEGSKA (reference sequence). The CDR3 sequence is CSARVPSGESGNTIYF. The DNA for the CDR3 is TGCAGTGCTAGAGTCCCATCAGGCGAGTCTGGAAACACCATATATTTT.

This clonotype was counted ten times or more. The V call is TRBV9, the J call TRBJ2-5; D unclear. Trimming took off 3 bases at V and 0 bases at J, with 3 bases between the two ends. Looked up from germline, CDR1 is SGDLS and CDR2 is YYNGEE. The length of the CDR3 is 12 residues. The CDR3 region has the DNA TGTGCCAGCAGCGCAAACCAAGAGACCCAGTACTTC. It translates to CASSANQETQYF.

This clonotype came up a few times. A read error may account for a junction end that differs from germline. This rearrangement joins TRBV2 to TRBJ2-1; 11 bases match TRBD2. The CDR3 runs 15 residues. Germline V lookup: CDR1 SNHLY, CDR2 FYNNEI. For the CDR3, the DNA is TGTGCCGCAGCTCGTGCTAGCGGGGGGTACACTGAGCAGTTCTTC. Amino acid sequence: CAAARASGGYTEQFF.

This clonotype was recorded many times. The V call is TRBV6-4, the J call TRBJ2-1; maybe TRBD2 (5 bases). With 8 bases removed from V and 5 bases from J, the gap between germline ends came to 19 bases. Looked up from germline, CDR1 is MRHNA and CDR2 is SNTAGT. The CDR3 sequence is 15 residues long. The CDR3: CASSRDQAVNNEQFF. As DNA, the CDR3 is TGTGCCAGCTCCCGGGATCAGGCCGTAAACAATGAGCAGTTCTTC.

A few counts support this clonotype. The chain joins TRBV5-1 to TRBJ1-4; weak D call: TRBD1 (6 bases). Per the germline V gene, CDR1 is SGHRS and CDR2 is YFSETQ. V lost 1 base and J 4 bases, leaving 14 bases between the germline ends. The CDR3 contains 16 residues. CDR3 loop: CASSLTGGQSNEKLFF. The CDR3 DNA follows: TGCGCCAGCAGCTTGACGGGGGGCCAGAGTAATGAAAAACTGTTTTTT.

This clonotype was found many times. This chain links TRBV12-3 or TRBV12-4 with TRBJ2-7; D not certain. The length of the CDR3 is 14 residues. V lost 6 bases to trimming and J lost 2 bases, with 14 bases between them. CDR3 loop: CASSNGPAPYEQYF. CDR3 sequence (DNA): TGTGCCAGCAGCAACGGTCCGGCCCCCTACGAGCAGTACTTC.

Here the CDR3 DNA reads TGCGCCAGCAGCCCCACAGCTACCCGTGGTAGTGAGCAGTTCTTC. This sequence encodes CASSPTATRGSEQFF. J is TRBJ2-1 and V is TRBV5-1; D unresolved. V was pared by 4 bases and J by 9 bases, with 20 bases between. The CDR3 covers 15 residues. CDR1 and CDR2 (germline): SGHRS, YFSETQ.

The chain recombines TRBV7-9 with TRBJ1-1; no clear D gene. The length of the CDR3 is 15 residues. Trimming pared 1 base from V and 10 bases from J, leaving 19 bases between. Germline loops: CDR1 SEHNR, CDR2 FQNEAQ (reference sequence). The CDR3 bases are TGTGCCAGCAGCTTAGGGGAAGGGAGCAGAGGAGGAGCTTTCTTT. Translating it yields CASSLGEGSRGGAFF.

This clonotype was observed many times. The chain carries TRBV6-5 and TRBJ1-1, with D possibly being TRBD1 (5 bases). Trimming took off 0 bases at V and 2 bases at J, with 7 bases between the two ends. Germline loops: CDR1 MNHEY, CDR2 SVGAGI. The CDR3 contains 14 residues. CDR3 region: CASSYSGLNTEAFF. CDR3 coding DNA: TGTGCCAGCAGTTACTCGGGGCTAAACACTGAAGCTTTCTTT.

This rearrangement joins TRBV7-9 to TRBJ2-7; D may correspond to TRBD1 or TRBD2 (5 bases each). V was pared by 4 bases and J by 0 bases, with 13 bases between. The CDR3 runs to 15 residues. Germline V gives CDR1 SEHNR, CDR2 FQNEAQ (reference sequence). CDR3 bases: TGTGCCAGCAGCTCCCGTGGGGGTGTCTCCTACGAGCAGTACTTC. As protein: CASSSRGGVSYEQYF.

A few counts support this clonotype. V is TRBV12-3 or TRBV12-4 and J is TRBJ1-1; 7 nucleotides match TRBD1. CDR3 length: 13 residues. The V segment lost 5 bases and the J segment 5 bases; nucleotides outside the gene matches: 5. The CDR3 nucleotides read TGTGCCAGCAGTCTTAACAGGGGAACTGAAGCTTTCTTT. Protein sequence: CASSLNRGTEAFF.

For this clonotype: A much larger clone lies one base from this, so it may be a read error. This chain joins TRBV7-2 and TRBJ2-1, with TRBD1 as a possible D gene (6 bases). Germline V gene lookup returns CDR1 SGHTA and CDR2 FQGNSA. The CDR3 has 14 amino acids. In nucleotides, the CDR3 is TGTGCCAGCAGCCGAAAGACAGGACACAAAGAGCAGTTCTTC. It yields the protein CASSRKTGHKEQFF.

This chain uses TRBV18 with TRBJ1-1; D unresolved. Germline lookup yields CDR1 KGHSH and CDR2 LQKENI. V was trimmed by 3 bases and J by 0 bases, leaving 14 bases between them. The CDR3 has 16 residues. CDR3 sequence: CASSPLGTRLNTEAFF. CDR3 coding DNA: TGTGCCAGCTCACCCCTAGGCACACGGCTGAACACTGAAGCTTTCTTT.